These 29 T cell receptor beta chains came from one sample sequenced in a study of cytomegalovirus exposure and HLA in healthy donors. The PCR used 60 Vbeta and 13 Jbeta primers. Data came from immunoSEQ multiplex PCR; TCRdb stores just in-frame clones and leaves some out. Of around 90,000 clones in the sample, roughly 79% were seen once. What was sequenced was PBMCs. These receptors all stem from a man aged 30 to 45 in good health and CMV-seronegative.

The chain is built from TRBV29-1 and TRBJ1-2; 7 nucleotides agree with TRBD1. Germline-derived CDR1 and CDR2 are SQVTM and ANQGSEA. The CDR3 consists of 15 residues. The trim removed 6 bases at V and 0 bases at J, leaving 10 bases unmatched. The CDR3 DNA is TGCAGCGTCTCAGGGTCTCAGGGGGCTAACTATGGCTACACCTTC. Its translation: CSVSGSQGANYGYTF. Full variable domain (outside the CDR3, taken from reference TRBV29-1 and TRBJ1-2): SAVISQKPSRDICQRGTSLTIQCQVDSQVTMMFWYRQQPGQSLTLIATANQGSEATYESGFVIDKFPISRPNLTFSTLTVSNMSPEDSSIYLCSVSGSQGANYGYTFGSGTRLTVV.

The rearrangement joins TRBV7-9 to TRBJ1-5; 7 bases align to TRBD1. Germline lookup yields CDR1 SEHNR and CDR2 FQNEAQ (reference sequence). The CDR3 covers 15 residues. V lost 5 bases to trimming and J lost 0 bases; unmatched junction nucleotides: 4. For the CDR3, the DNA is TGTGCCAGCAGCCGCACAGGGGATAGCAATCAGCCCCAGCATTTT. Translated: CASSRTGDSNQPQHF.

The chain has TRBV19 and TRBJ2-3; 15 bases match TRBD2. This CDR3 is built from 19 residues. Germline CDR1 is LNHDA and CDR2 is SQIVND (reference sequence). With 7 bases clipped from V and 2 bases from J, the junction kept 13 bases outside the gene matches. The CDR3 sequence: CASTRLGLAGGPYTDTQYF. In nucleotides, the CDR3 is TGTGCCAGTACCCGATTAGGACTAGCGGGAGGGCCGTACACAGATACGCAGTATTTT.

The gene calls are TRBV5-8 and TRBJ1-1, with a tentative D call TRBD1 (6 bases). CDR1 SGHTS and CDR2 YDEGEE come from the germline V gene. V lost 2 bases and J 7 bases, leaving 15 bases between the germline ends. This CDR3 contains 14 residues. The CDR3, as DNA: TGTGCCAGCAGCTTAGGCAGGGGTAGTGGTGAAGCTTTCTTT. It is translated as CASSLGRGSGEAFF.

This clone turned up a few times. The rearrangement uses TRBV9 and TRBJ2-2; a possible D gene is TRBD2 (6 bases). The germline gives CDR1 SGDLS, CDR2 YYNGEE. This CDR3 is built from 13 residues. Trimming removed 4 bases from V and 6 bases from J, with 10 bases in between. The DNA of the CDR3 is TGTGCCAGCAGCTCGCGACTAGCCGGGGAGCTGTTTTTT. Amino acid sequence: CASSSRLAGELFF.

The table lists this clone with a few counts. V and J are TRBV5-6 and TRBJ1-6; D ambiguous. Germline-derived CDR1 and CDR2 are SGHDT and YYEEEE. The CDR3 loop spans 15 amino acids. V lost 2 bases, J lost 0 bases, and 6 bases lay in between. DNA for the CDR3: TGTGCCAGCAGCTTCTTGTTCTCCTATAATTCACCCCTCCACTTT. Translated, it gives CASSFLFSYNSPLHF.

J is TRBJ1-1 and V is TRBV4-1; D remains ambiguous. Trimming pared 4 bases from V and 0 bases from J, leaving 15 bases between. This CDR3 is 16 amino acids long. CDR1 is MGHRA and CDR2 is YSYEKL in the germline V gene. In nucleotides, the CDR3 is TGCGCCAGCAGCCTAAAGGAGGTCGACATGAACACTGAAGCTTTCTTT. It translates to CASSLKEVDMNTEAFF.

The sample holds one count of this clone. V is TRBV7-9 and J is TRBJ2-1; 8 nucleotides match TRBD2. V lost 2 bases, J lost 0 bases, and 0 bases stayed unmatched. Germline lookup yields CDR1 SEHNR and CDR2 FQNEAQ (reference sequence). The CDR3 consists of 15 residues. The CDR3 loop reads CASSLSGSSYNEQFF. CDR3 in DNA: TGTGCCAGCAGCTTAAGCGGGAGCTCCTACAATGAGCAGTTCTTC. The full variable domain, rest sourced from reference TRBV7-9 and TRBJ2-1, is DTGVSQNPRHKITKRGQNVTFRCDPISEHNRLYWYRQTLGQGPEFLTYFQNEAQLEKSRLLSDRFSAERPKGSFSTLEIQRTEQGDSAMYLCASSLSGSSYNEQFFGPGTRLTVL.

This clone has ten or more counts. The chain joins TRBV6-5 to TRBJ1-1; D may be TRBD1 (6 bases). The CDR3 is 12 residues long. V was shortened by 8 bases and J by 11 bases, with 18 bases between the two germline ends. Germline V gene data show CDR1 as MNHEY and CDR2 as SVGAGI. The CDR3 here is CASRMNRAQAFF. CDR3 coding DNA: TGTGCCAGCCGCATGAACAGGGCTCAGGCTTTCTTT.

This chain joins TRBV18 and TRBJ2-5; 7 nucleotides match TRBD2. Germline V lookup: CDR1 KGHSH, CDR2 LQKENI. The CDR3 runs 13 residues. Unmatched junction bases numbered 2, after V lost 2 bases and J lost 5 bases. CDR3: CASSPEAGETQYF. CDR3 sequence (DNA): TGTGCCAGCTCACCAGAAGCGGGGGAGACCCAGTACTTC. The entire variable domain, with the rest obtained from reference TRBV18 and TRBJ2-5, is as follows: NAGVMQNPRHLVRRRGQEARLRCSPMKGHSHVYWYRQLPEEGLKFMVYLQKENIIDESGMPKERFSAEFPKEGPSILRIQQVVRGDSAAYFCASSPEAGETQYFGPGTRLLVL.

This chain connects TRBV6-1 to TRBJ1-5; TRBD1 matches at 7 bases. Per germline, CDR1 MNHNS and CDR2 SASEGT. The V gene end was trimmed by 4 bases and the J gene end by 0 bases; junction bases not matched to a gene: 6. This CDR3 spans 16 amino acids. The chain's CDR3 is CASSGAGGFSNQPQHF. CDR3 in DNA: TGTGCCAGCAGTGGGGCAGGGGGTTTTAGCAATCAGCCCCAGCATTTT.

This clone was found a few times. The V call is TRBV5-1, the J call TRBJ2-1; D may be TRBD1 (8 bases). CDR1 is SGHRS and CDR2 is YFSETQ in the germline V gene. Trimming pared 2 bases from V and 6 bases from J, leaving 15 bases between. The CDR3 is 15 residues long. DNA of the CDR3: TGCGCCAGCAGCTTAGCGGGACAGGAGCTCAATGAGCAGTTCTTC. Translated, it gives CASSLAGQELNEQFF.

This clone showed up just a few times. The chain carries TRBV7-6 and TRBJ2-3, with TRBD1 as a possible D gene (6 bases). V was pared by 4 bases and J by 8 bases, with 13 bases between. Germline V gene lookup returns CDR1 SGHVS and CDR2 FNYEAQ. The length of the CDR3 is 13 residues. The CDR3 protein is CASSSTGQGTQYF. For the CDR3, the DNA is TGTGCCAGCAGCTCCACAGGGCAAGGTACGCAGTATTTT.

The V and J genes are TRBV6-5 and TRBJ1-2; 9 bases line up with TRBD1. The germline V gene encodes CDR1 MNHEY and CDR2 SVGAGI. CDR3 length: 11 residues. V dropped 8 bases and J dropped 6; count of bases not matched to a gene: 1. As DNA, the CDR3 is TGTGCCAGCGGACAGGGGCATGGCTACACCTTC. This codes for CASGQGHGYTF.

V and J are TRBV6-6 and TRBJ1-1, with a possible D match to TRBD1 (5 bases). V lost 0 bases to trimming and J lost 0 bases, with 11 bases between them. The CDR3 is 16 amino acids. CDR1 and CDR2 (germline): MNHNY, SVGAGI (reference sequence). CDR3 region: CASSYSRQIMNTEAFF. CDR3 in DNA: TGTGCCAGCAGTTACTCCCGACAGATAATGAACACTGAAGCTTTCTTT.

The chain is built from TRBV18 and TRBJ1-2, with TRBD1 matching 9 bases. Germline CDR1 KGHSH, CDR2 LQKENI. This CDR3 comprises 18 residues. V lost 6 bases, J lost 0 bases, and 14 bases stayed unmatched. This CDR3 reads CASSSETTGQGPNYGYTF. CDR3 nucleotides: TGTGCCAGCTCGTCAGAAACGACAGGACAGGGGCCTAACTATGGCTACACCTTC.

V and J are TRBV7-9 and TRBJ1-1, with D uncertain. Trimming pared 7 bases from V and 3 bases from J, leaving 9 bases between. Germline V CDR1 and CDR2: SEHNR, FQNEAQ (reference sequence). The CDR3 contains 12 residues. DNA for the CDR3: TGTGCCAGCACCCTGAGGGACACTGAAGCTTTCTTT. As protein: CASTLRDTEAFF.

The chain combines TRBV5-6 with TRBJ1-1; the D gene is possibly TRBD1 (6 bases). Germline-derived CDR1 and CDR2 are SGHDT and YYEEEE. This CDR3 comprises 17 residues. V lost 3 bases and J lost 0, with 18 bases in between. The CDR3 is CASSSLGTRGMNTEAFF. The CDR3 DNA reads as TGTGCCAGCAGCTCTCTAGGGACCAGGGGCATGAACACTGAAGCTTTCTTT.

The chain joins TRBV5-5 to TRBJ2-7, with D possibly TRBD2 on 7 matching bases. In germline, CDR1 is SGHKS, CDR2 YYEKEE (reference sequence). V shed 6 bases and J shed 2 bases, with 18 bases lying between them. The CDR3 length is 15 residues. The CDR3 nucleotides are TGTGCCAGCAACCGCGGCGGGGGCCCCCCCTACGAGCAGTACTTC. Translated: CASNRGGGPPYEQYF.

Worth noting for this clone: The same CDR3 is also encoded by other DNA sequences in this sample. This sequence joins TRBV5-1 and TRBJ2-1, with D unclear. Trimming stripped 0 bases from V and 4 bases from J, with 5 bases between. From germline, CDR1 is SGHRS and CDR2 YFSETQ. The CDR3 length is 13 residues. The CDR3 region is CASSLDSYNEQFF. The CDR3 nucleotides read TGCGCCAGCAGCTTGGACTCGTACAATGAGCAGTTCTTC.

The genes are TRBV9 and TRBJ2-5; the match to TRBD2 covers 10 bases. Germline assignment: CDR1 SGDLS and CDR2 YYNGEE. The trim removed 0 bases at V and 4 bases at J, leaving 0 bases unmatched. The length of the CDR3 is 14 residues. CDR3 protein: CASSVGLAGETQYF. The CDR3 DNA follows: TGTGCCAGCAGCGTAGGACTAGCGGGAGAGACCCAGTACTTC.

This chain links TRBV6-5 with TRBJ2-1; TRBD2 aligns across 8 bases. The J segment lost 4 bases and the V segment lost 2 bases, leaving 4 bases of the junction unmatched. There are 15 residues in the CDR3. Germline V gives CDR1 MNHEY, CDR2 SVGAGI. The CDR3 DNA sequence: TGTGCCAGCAGTTACGGAGCGGGGGTTTACAATGAGCAGTTCTTC. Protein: CASSYGAGVYNEQFF.

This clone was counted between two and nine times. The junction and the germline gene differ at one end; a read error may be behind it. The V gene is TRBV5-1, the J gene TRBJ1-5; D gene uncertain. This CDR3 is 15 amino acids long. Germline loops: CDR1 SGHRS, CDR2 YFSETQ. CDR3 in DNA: TGCGCCAGCAGCTTCGCTCTGGCGGTTAATCGGCCCCAGCATTTT. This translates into CASSFALAVNRPQHF.

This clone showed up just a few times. The CDR3 bases are TGTGCCAGCAGCCCCGAGAGGGGGAACTATGGCTACACCTTC. Translated: CASSPERGNYGYTF. This chain uses TRBV11-3 with TRBJ1-2; tentatively, D is TRBD1 (6 bases). Germline lookup yields CDR1 SGHNT and CDR2 YENEEA. Between the trimmed V and J ends, which lost 5 bases and 2 bases, there was a span of 12 bases. The CDR3 extends over 14 amino acids.

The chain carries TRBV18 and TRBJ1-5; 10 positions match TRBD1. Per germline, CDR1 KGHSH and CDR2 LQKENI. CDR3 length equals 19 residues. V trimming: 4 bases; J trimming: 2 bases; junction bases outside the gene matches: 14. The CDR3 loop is CASSLLPGQGTGGNQPQHF. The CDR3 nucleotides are TGTGCCAGCTCACTATTACCGGGACAGGGGACCGGGGGCAATCAGCCCCAGCATTTT.

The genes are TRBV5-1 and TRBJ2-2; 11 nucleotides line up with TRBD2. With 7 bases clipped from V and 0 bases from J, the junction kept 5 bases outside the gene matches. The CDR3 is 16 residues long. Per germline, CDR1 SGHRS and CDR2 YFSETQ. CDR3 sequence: CASGTSGYANTGELFF. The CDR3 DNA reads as TGCGCCAGCGGGACTAGCGGATACGCGAACACCGGGGAGCTGTTTTTT.

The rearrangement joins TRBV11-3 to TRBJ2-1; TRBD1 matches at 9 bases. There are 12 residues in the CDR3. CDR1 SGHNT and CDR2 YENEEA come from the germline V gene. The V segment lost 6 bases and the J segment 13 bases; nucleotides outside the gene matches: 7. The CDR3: CASSVQGARQFF. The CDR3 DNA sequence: TGTGCCAGCAGTGTACAGGGGGCCCGACAGTTCTTC.

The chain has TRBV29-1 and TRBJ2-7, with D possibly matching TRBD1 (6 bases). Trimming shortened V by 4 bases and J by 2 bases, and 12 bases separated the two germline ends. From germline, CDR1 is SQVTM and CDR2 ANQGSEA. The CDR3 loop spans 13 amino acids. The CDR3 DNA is TGCAGCGTTGGTGGGGGCATAACCTACGAGCAGTACTTC. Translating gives CSVGGGITYEQYF.

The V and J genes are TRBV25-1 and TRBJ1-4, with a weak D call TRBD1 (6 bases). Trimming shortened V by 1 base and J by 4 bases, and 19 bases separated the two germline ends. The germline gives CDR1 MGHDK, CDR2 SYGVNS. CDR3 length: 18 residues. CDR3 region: CASSELFLAGAVNEKLFF. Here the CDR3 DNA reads TGTGCCAGCAGTGAATTATTTTTGGCAGGGGCGGTTAATGAAAAACTGTTTTTT.